Each of the 25 T cell receptor beta chains below was sequenced from the same sample in a study of metastatic and nonmetastatic thyroid tumors. MiXCR re-clonotyped the PCR reads for TCRdb. Of roughly 15,000 clones listed, around 21% are singletons. Patients had received no treatment of any kind before thyroid surgery. Sequenced material: adjacent normal tissue. The receptors here all came from a female donor with papillary thyroid cancer or a benign thyroid nodule (not recorded which). Some clones in this sample may be carry-over from other donors' samples.

V is TRBV6-2 or TRBV6-3 and J is TRBJ2-5; 9 positions agree with TRBD2. This CDR3 spans 14 amino acids. J lost 11 bases, V lost 6 bases, and 13 bases had no gene match. Germline CDR1 MNHEY, CDR2 SVGEGT. CDR3 nucleotides: TGTGCCAGCAGCATTTCATCGCGGGGGGGAATTCAGTACTTC. Translating it yields CASSISSRGGIQYF.

This chain joins TRBV10-3 and TRBJ1-4; D is uncertain. V lost 0 bases to trimming and J lost 4 bases, with 9 bases between them. CDR3 length: 15 residues. Per the germline V gene, CDR1 is ENHRY and CDR2 is SYGVKD. The CDR3 DNA sequence: TGTGCCATCAGTGAGTCCGCCGCCAATAATGAAAAACTGTTTTTT. Its translation is CAISESAANNEKLFF.

Only a few counts were recorded for this clone. The rearrangement joins TRBV12-3 or TRBV12-4 to TRBJ1-4, with a possible D match to TRBD1 (5 bases). Trimming took off 8 bases at V and 3 bases at J, with 16 bases between the two ends. This CDR3 has 15 residues. The DNA of the CDR3 is TGTGCCAGCGGGAGCTACGGGGGAGCTAATGAAAAACTGTTTTTT. It is translated as CASGSYGGANEKLFF.

This clone was counted only a few times. V usage is TRBV7-2 and J usage is TRBJ2-7, with D possibly matching TRBD2 (5 bases). The CDR3 is made up of 13 amino acids. V dropped 6 bases and J dropped 3 bases, with 12 bases sitting between them. Germline assignment: CDR1 SGHTA and CDR2 FQGNSA. The CDR3 DNA follows: TGTGCCAGCAGTCGCGGACTGAACTACGAGCAGTACTTC. Its translation is CASSRGLNYEQYF.

This clone was observed a few times. The chain couples TRBV27 to TRBJ2-1; maybe TRBD2 (6 bases). This CDR3 is 12 amino acids long. The V and J ends lost 2 bases and 7 bases respectively, with 6 bases between them. Looked up from germline, CDR1 is MNHEY and CDR2 is SMNVEV (reference sequence). CDR3: CASSLGGNEQFF. The CDR3 region has the DNA TGTGCCAGCAGTTTAGGAGGGAATGAGCAGTTCTTC.

This clone came up a few times. This sequence joins TRBV10-3 and TRBJ2-1; 12 bases map to TRBD2. Germline loops: CDR1 ENHRY, CDR2 SYGVKD. V lost 2 bases, J lost 1 base, and 3 bases stayed unmatched. This CDR3 comprises 17 residues. In DNA form, the CDR3 reads TGTGCCATCAGTGAGCCTAGCGGGAGGGCATCCTACAATGAGCAGTTCTTC. Translation gives CAISEPSGRASYNEQFF.

This clone was detected a few times. The chain has TRBV6-1 and TRBJ2-1; TRBD2 might be the D (5 bases). Germline V gives CDR1 MNHNS, CDR2 SASEGT. V was pared by 6 bases and J by 4 bases, with 10 bases between. The CDR3 is made up of 13 amino acids. CDR3 amino acids: CASRKDFYNEQFF. The CDR3 DNA sequence: TGTGCCAGCAGGAAGGACTTTTACAATGAGCAGTTCTTC.

This clone was recorded once. The chain employs TRBV9 and TRBJ2-1, with TRBD2 matching 10 bases. Per the germline V gene, CDR1 is SGDLS and CDR2 is YYNGEE. V dropped 3 bases and J dropped 4; count of bases not matched to a gene: 7. The CDR3 extends over 16 amino acids. The CDR3 protein is CASSGSSGRNYNEQFF. In DNA, the CDR3 is TGTGCCAGCAGCGGATCTAGCGGGAGAAATTACAATGAGCAGTTCTTC.

The rearrangement joins TRBV6-1 to TRBJ2-1; TRBD2 agrees at 9 bases. The CDR3 contains 14 residues. The V gene's germline CDR1 is MNHNS and CDR2 SASEGT. Losses at the gene ends were 6 bases for V and 9 bases for J; bases not matched to a gene: 9. The CDR3: CASSPWTSEGEQFF. In DNA, the CDR3 is TGTGCCAGCAGCCCCTGGACTAGCGAGGGTGAGCAGTTCTTC.

The chain is built from TRBV11-2 and TRBJ2-7; the D is unclear. Per the germline V gene, CDR1 is SGHAT and CDR2 is FQNNGV. V lost 5 bases, J lost 7 bases, and 12 bases lay in between. CDR3 size: 12 residues. In DNA form, the CDR3 reads TGTGCCAGCAGCCAGTACGGGTATGAGCAGTACTTC. Protein product: CASSQYGYEQYF.

This rearrangement joins TRBV6-9 to TRBJ1-2; D is possibly TRBD1 (6 bases). The CDR3 has 12 residues. V was trimmed by 4 bases and J by 6 bases, leaving 9 bases between them. Looked up from germline, CDR1 is MNHGY and CDR2 is SVAAGI. The CDR3 region is CASSLQGDGYTF. The CDR3 bases are TGTGCCAGCAGTTTACAGGGAGATGGCTACACCTTC.

The chain recombines TRBV2 with TRBJ1-6; 8 positions agree with TRBD1. The CDR3 is 16 residues long. After removal of 7 bases from V and 7 bases from J, the junction contained 12 bases not matched to a gene. Germline loops: CDR1 SNHLY, CDR2 FYNNEI. The CDR3 reads CASNVQGALGNSPLHF. DNA for the CDR3: TGTGCCAGCAACGTCCAGGGGGCGCTTGGAAATTCACCCCTCCACTTT.

This clone was seen a handful of times. This chain connects TRBV28 to TRBJ2-5; no firm D call. CDR3 size: 11 residues. Germline V gene sequence: CDR1 MDHEN, CDR2 SYDVKM. V lost 10 bases, J lost 1 base, and 7 bases lay in between. CDR3 amino acids: CATQLQETQYF. CDR3 in DNA: TGTGCCACACAGCTCCAAGAGACCCAGTACTTC.

This chain links TRBV28 with TRBJ2-7; D unresolved. This CDR3 spans 13 amino acids. The V gene's germline CDR1 is MDHEN and CDR2 SYDVKM. Trimming removed 2 bases from V and 1 base from J, with 6 bases in between. CDR3 bases: TGTGCCAGCAGTTTAGGTTTATCCTACGAGCAGTACTTC. Translating it yields CASSLGLSYEQYF.

This clone was counted only a few times. This CDR3 reads CASSYYGQPQHF. The CDR3, as DNA: TGTGCCAGCAGTTACTATGGTCAGCCCCAGCATTTT. The chain is built from TRBV6-2 or TRBV6-3 and TRBJ1-5; D gene uncertain. This CDR3 has 12 residues. CDR1 is MNHEY and CDR2 is SVGEGT in the germline V gene. Deletions cut 1 base from V and 6 bases from J, with 4 bases between.

The V and J genes are TRBV2 and TRBJ2-2; a weak D match, TRBD1 (5 bases). The V end was cut by 8 bases, the J end by 5 bases, with 15 bases between. CDR3 size: 14 residues. Germline V gene data show CDR1 as SNHLY and CDR2 as FYNNEI. The CDR3 region has the DNA TGTGCCAGCGGTTCCAGGGTGGGGACCGGGGAGCTGTTTTTT. It translates to CASGSRVGTGELFF.

This clone was found many times. The rearrangement joins TRBV19 to TRBJ1-2, with 8 nucleotides matching TRBD1. J was trimmed by 6 bases and V by 3 bases; bases with no gene match: 12. CDR3 length: 16 residues. CDR1 is LNHDA, CDR2 SQIVND, per germline (reference sequence). CDR3 nucleotides: TGTGCCAGTAGTATCTTAGGACAGGGAATCTGGGATGGCTACACCTTC. Amino acid sequence: CASSILGQGIWDGYTF.

V usage is TRBV5-1 and J usage is TRBJ2-3; D ambiguous. The CDR3 length is 12 residues. Trimming took off 4 bases at V and 11 bases at J, with 14 bases between the two ends. Per the germline V gene, CDR1 is SGHRS and CDR2 is YFSETQ. CDR3 amino acids: CASSGGGPGQYF. The DNA of the CDR3 is TGCGCCAGCAGCGGTGGTGGGCCCGGGCAGTATTTT.

The chain uses TRBV6-1 and TRBJ1-3, with unresolved D. Germline V gives CDR1 MNHNS, CDR2 SASEGT. Trimming pared 6 bases from V and 4 bases from J, leaving 10 bases between. The CDR3 sequence is 13 residues long. This chain's CDR3 is CASSFSKGNTIYF. CDR3 DNA: TGTGCCAGCAGCTTCTCCAAAGGAAACACCATATATTTT.

The rearrangement links TRBV5-1 to TRBJ1-1, with a possible D match to TRBD1 (5 bases). V was shortened by 2 bases and J by 4 bases, with 12 bases between the two germline ends. The CDR3 is 14 amino acids. The V gene's germline CDR1 is SGHRS and CDR2 YFSETQ. CDR3 coding DNA: TGCGCCAGCAGCTTCCAGTGGGGGAGCACTGAAGCTTTCTTT. This sequence encodes CASSFQWGSTEAFF.

This clone was counted many times. This chain connects TRBV4-3 to TRBJ2-4, with D uncertain. Trimming stripped 0 bases from V and 11 bases from J, with 11 bases between. There are 13 residues in the CDR3. CDR1 and CDR2 from the germline V gene are LGHNA and YSLEER. The CDR3 sequence: CASSQDKMRVQYF. CDR3 in DNA: TGCGCCAGCAGCCAAGATAAAATGAGAGTTCAGTACTTC.

V and J are TRBV20-1 and TRBJ1-1; 8 bases fit TRBD1. The germline CDR1 and CDR2 sequences are DFQATT and SNEGSKA (reference sequence). J was trimmed by 3 bases and V by 1 base; bases with no gene match: 1. The length of the CDR3 is 13 residues. In DNA, the CDR3 is TGCAGTGCTAGAGCGACAGGGGACACTGAAGCTTTCTTT. Translating gives CSARATGDTEAFF.

In this sample, this clone turned up a few times. The chain uses TRBV7-2 and TRBJ2-3; D may be TRBD2 (5 bases). V was clipped by 5 bases and J by 6 bases, with 12 bases between them. The CDR3 runs to 13 residues. Germline CDR1 is SGHTA and CDR2 is FQGNSA. CDR3 coding DNA: TGTGCCAGCAGCCCTCGGGATCGGGATACGCAGTATTTT. Translated: CASSPRDRDTQYF.

This clone was seen repeatedly, ten times or more. This rearrangement joins TRBV7-8 to TRBJ2-7, with D unresolved. Trimming shortened V by 2 bases and J by 6 bases, and 5 bases separated the two germline ends. In germline, CDR1 is SGHVS, CDR2 FQNEAQ. The CDR3 is 11 residues long. CDR3 sequence reads: CASSLNFEQYF. The CDR3 DNA follows: TGTGCCAGCAGCTTAAATTTCGAGCAGTACTTC.

The sample holds a few counts of this clone. This chain uses TRBV6-2 or TRBV6-3 with TRBJ2-7, with 9 bases lining up with TRBD1. V lost 4 bases, J lost 7 bases, and 5 bases stayed unmatched. CDR1 MNHEY and CDR2 SVGEGT come from the germline V gene. This CDR3 contains 13 residues. The CDR3 DNA sequence: TGTGCCAGCAGTTTTGGGACAGGGATAGAGCAGTACTTC. It encodes CASSFGTGIEQYF.